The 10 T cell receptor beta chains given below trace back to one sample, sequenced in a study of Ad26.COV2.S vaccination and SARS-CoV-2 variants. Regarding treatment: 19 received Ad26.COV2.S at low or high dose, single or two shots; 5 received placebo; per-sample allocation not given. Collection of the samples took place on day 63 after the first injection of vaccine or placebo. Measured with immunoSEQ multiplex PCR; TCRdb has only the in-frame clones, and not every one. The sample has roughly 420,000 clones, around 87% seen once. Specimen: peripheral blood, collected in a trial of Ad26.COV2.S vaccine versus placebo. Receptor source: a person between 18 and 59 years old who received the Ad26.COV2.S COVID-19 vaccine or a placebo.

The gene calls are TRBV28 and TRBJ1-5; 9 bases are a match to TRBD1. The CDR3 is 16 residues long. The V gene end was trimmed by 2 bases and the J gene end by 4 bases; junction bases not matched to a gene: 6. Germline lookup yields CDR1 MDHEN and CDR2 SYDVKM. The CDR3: CASSLPTGTGNQPQHF. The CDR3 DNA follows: TGTGCCAGCAGTTTACCTACCGGGACAGGGAATCAGCCCCAGCATTTT.

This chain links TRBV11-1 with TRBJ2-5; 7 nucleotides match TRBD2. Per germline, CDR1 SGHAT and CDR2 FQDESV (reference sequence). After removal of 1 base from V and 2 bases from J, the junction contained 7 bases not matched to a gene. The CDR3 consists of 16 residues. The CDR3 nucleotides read TGTGCCAGCAGCTTAGTGGGGGGGGACTGGCAAGAGACCCAGTACTTC. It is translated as CASSLVGGDWQETQYF.

CDR3 sequence reads: CATSRLGLAGGLEDTQYF. The CDR3 DNA reads TGTGCCACCAGCAGACTCGGACTAGCGGGGGGGCTTGAAGATACGCAGTATTTT. The chain joins TRBV15 to TRBJ2-3, with TRBD2 matching over 15 bases. Germline CDR1 and CDR2: LNHNV and YYDKDF (reference sequence). Unmatched junction bases numbered 8, after V lost 2 bases and J lost 5 bases. This CDR3 region has 18 residues. Combining the CDR3 with reference TRBV15 and TRBJ2-3 gives the whole variable domain DAMVIQNPRYQVTQFGKPVTLSCSQTLNHNVMYWYQQKSSQAPKLLFHYYDKDFNNEADTPDNFQSRRPNTSFCFLDIRSPGLGDTAMYLCATSRLGLAGGLEDTQYFGPGTRLTVL.

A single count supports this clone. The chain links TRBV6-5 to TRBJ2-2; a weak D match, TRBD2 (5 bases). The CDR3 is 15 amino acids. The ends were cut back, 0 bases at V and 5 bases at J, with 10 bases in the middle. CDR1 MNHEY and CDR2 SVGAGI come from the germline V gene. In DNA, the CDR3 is TGTGCCAGCAGTTACTCGTTTAGGGAGACCGGGGAGCTGTTTTTT. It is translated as CASSYSFRETGELFF.

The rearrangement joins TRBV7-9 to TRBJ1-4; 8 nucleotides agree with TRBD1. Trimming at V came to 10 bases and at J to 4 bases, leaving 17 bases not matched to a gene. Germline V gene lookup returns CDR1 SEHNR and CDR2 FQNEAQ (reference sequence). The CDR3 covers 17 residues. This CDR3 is CATSGDRQGRGNEKLFF. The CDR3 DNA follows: TGTGCCACCTCCGGGGACAGGCAGGGTCGGGGTAATGAAAAACTGTTTTTT. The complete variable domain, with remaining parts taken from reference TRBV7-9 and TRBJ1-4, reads DTGVSQNPRHKITKRGQNVTFRCDPISEHNRLYWYRQTLGQGPEFLTYFQNEAQLEKSRLLSDRFSAERPKGSFSTLEIQRTEQGDSAMYLCATSGDRQGRGNEKLFFGSGTQLSVL.

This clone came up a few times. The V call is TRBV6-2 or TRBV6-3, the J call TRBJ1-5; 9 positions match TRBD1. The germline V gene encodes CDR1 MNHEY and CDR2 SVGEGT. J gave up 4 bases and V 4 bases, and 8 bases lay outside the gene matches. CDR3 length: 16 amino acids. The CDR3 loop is CASSSLGQGKNQPQHF. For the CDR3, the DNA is TGTGCCAGCAGTTCCTTGGGACAGGGAAAAAATCAGCCCCAGCATTTT.

Here the CDR3 reads CASSQGGTGANVLTF. CDR3 sequence (DNA): TGTGCCAGCAGCCAAGGTGGGACTGGGGCCAACGTCCTGACTTTC. V usage is TRBV3-1 (or the pseudogene TRBV3-2) and J usage is TRBJ2-6; D not resolved. The CDR3 is made up of 15 amino acids. V gave up 1 base and J gave up 2 bases, with 6 bases separating them. CDR1 and CDR2 (germline): LGHDT, YNNKEL (reference sequence).

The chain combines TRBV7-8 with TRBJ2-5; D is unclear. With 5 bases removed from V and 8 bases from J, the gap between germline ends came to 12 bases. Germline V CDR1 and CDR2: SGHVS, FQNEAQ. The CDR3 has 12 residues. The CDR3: CASSHWADTQYF. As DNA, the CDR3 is TGTGCCAGCAGCCACTGGGCGGATACCCAGTACTTC.

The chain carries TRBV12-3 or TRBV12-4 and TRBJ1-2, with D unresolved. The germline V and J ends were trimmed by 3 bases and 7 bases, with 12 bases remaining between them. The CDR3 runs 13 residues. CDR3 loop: CASSFALAAGYTF. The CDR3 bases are TGTGCCAGCAGTTTTGCTTTGGCCGCTGGCTACACCTTC.

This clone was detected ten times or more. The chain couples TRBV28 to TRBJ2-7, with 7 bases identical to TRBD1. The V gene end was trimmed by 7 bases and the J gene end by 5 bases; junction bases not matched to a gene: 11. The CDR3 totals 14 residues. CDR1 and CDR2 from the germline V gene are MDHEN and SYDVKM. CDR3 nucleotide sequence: TGTGCCAGCACCCCAGACAGGGAGCTCGACGAGCAGTACTTC. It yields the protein CASTPDRELDEQYF.